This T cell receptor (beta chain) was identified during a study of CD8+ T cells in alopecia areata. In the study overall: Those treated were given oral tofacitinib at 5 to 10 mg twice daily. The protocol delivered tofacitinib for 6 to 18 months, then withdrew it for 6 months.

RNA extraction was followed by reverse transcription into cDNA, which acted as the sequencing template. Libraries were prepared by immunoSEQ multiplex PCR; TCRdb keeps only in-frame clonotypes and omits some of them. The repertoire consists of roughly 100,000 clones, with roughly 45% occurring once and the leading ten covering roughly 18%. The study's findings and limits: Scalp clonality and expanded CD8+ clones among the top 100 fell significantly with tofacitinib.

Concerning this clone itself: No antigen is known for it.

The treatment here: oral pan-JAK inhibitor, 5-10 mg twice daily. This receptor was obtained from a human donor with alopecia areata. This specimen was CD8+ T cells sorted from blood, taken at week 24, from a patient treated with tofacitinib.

CDR3 sequence reads: CASSPAPGTNYGYTF. The DNA for the CDR3 is TGTGCCAGCAGTCCCGCCCCGGGGACGAACTATGGCTACACCTTC. This sequence joins TRBV27 and TRBJ1-2; D possibly corresponds to TRBD1 (5 bases). Trimming took off 5 bases at V and 2 bases at J, with 15 bases between the two ends. Germline V gene data show CDR1 as MNHEY and CDR2 as SMNVEV (reference sequence). The CDR3 loop spans 15 amino acids.